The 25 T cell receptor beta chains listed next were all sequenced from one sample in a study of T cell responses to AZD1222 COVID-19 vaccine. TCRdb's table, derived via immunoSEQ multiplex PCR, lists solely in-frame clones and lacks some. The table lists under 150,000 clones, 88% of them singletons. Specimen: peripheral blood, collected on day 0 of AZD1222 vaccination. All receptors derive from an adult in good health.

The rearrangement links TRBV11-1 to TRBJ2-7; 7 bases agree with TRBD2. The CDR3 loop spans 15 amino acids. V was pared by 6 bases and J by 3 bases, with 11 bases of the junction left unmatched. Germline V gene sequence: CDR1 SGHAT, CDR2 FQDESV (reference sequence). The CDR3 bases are TGTGCCAGCAGTCAAGGCGGGGGACGGGGCTACGAGCAGTACTTC. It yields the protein CASSQGGGRGYEQYF.

The CDR3 bases are TGTGCCAGCAGTGACGGACAGGGGAACACTGAAGCTTTCTTT. Translation gives CASSDGQGNTEAFF. The chain has TRBV6-1 and TRBJ1-1, with TRBD1 matching over 8 bases. The length of the CDR3 is 14 residues. After removal of 3 bases from V and 1 base from J, the junction contained 1 base not matched to a gene. Germline CDR1 reads MNHNS; CDR2 reads SASEGT.

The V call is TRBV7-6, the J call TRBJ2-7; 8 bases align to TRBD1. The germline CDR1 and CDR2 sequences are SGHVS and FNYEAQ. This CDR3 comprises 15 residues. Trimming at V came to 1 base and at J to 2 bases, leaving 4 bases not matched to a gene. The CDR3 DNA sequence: TGTGCCAGCAGCTTAGAGGCAGGGGGCACCTACGAGCAGTACTTC. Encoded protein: CASSLEAGGTYEQYF.

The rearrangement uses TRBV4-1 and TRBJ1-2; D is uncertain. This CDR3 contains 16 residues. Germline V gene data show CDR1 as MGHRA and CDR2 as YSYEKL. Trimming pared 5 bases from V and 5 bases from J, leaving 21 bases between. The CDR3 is CASSSRPTKSQYGYTF. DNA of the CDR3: TGCGCCAGCAGCTCTCGTCCTACGAAGTCGCAATATGGCTACACCTTC.

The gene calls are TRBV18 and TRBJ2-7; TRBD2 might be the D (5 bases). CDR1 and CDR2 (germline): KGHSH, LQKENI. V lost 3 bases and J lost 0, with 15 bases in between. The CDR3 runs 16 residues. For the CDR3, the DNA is TGTGCCAGCTCACCCCCCCGCGGTGGGAGCTCCTACGAGCAGTACTTC. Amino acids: CASSPPRGGSSYEQYF.

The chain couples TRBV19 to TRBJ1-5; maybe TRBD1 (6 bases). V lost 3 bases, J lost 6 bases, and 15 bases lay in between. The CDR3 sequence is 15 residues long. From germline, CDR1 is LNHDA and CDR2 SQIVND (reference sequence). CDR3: CASSINREGGQPQHF. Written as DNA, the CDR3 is TGTGCCAGTAGTATTAACAGGGAAGGAGGTCAGCCCCAGCATTTT.

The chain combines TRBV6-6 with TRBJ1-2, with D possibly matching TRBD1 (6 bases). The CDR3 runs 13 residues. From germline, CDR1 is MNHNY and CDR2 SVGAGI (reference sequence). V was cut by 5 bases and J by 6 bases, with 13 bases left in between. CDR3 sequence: CASSADRTHGYTF. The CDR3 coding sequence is TGTGCCAGCAGTGCAGACAGGACCCATGGCTACACCTTC.

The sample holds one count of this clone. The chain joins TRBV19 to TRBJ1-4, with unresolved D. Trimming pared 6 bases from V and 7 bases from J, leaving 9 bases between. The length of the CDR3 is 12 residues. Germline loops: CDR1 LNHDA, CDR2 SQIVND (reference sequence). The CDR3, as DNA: TGTGCCAGTAGGTCGGGTTCTGAAAAACTGTTTTTT. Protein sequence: CASRSGSEKLFF.

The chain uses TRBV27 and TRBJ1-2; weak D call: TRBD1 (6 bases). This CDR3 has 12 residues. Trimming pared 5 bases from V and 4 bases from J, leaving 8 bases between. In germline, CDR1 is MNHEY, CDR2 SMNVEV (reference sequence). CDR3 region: CASSLQGYGYTF. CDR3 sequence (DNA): TGTGCCAGCAGTCTACAGGGCTATGGCTACACCTTC.

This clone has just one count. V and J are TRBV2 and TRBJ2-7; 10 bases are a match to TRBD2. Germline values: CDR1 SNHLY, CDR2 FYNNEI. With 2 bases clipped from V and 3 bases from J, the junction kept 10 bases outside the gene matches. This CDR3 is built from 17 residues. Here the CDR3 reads CASSELGLAGAFYEQYF. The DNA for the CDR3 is TGTGCCAGCAGTGAACTGGGGCTAGCGGGGGCCTTCTACGAGCAGTACTTC.

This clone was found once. CDR3 coding DNA: TGTGCTAGTGGCCGACAGGGTGGCACTGAAGCTTTCTTT. Encoded protein: CASGRQGGTEAFF. V usage is TRBV12-5 and J usage is TRBJ1-1, with 7 bases lining up with TRBD1. This CDR3 has 13 amino acids. The ends lost 6 bases at V and 4 bases at J; junction bases unmatched: 5. Germline CDR1 LGHNT, CDR2 FRNRAP.

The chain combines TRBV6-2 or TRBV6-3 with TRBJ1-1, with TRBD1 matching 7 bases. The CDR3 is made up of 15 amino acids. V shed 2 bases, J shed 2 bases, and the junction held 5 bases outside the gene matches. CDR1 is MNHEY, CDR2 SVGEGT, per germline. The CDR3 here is CASSYPHRGNTEAFF. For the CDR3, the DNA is TGTGCCAGCAGTTACCCACACAGGGGAAACACTGAAGCTTTCTTT.

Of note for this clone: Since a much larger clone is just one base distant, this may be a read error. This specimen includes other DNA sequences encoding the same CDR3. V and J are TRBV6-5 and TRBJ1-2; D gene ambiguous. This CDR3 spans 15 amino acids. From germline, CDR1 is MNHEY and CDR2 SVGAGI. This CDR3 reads CASSREYRTASGYTF. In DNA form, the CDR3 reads TGTGCCAGCAGCCGAGAGTACCGGACCGCGTCCGGCTACACTTTC.

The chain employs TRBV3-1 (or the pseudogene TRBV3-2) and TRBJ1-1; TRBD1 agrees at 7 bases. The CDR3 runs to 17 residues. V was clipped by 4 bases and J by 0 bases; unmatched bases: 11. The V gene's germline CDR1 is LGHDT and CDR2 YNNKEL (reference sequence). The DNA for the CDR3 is TGTGCCAGCAGCCTCCGACAGGGCCCAATAATGAACACTGAAGCTTTCTTT. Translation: CASSLRQGPIMNTEAFF.

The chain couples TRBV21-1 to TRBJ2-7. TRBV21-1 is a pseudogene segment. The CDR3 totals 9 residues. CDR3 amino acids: CASSYEQYF. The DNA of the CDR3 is TGTGCCAGCTCCTACGAGCAGTACTTC.

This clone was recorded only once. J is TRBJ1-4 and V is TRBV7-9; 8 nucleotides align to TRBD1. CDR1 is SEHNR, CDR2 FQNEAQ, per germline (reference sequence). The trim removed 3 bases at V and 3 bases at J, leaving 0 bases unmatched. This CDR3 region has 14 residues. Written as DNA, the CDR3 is TGTGCCAGCAGCTTGGGACAGGCTAATGAAAAACTGTTTTTT. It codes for CASSLGQANEKLFF.

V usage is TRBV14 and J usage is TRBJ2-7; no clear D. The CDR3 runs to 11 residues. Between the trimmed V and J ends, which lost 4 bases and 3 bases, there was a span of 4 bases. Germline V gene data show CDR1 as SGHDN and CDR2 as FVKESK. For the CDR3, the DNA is TGTGCCAGCAGCCGCAACTACGAGCAGTACTTC. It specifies CASSRNYEQYF. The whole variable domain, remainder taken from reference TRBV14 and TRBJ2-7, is EAGVTQFPSHSVIEKGQTVTLRCDPISGHDNLYWYRRVMGKEIKFLLHFVKESKQDESGMPNNRFLAERTGGTYSTLKVQPAELEDSGVYFCASSRNYEQYFGPGTRLTVT.

The CDR3 reads CASSVTSGGGNEQFF. DNA for the CDR3: TGTGCCAGCAGCGTAACTAGCGGGGGAGGAAATGAGCAGTTCTTC. This chain joins TRBV9 and TRBJ2-1, with TRBD2 matching over 11 bases. This CDR3 contains 15 residues. V dropped 1 base and J dropped 7; count of bases not matched to a gene: 4. Germline assignment: CDR1 SGDLS and CDR2 YYNGEE.

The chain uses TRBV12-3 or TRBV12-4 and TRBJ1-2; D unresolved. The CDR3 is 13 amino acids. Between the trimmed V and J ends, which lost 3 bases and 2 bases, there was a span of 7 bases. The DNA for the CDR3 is TGTGCCAGCAGTTTTCAACACAACTATGGCTACACCTTC. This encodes CASSFQHNYGYTF.

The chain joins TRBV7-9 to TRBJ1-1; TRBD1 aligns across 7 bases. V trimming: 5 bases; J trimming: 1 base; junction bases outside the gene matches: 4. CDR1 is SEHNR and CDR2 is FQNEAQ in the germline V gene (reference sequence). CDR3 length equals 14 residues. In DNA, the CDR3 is TGTGCCAGCAGCCCTCAGGGGGGGAACACTGAAGCTTTCTTT. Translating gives CASSPQGGNTEAFF.

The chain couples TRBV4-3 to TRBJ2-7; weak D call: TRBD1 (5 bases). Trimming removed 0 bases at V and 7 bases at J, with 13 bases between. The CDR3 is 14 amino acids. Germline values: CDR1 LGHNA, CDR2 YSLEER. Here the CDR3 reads CASSQDRGPTEQYF. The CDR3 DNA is TGCGCCAGCAGCCAAGATAGGGGTCCGACGGAGCAGTACTTC.

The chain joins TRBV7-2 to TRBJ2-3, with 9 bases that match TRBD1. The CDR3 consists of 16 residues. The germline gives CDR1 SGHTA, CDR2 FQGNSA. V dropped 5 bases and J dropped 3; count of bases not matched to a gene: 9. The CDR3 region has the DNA TGTGCCAGCAGCCGGTCGGGACAGGGTACGACAGATACGCAGTATTTT. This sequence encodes CASSRSGQGTTDTQYF. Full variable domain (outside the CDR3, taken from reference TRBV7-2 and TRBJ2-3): GAGVSQSPSNKVTEKGKDVELRCDPISGHTALYWYRQSLGQGLEFLIYFQGNSAPDKSGLPSDRFSAERTGGSVSTLTIQRTQQEDSAVYLCASSRSGQGTTDTQYFGPGTRLTVL.

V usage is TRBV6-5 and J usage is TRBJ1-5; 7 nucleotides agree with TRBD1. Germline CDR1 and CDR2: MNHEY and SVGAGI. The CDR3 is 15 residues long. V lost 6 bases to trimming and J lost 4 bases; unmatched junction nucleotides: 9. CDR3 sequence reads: CASSSSGQLNQPQHF. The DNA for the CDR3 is TGTGCCAGCAGCTCTTCGGGACAGCTTAATCAGCCCCAGCATTTT.

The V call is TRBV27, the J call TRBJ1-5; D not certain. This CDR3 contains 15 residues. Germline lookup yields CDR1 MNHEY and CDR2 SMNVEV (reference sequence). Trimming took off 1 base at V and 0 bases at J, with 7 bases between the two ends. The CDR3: CASSLYGYSNQPQHF. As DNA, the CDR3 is TGTGCCAGCAGTTTATATGGTTATAGCAATCAGCCCCAGCATTTT.

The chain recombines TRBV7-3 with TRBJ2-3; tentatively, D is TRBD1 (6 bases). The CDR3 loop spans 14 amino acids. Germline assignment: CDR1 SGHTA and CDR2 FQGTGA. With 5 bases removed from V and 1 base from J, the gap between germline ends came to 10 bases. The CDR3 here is CASSQTGGTDTQYF. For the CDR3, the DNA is TGTGCCAGCAGCCAGACAGGTGGCACAGATACGCAGTATTTT.